This TCR beta chain stems from a study of T cell responses to AZD1222 COVID-19 vaccine. Findings and caveats of the study: Samples come after the peak T cell response, not at day 14. Donor demographics were predominantly white British with a female majority; clonal diversity may be underestimated.

The CDR3 extends over 12 amino acids. The germline gives CDR1 SQVTM, CDR2 ANQGSEA. The V end was cut by 4 bases, the J end by 4 bases, with 7 bases between. Data came from immunoSEQ multiplex PCR; TCRdb stores just in-frame clones and leaves some out. The sample lists 75,000 to 95,000 clones; around 85% were seen once. As to this clone: Its antigen is undetermined.

Sequences were derived from peripheral blood, sampled 28 days after the second AZD1222 dose. The chain has TRBV29-1 and TRBJ2-2; D possibly corresponds to TRBD2 (5 bases). The receptor was isolated from an adult who received the AZD1222 COVID-19 vaccine. The CDR3 here is CSVAAGTGELFF. CDR3 coding DNA: TGCAGCGTTGCCGCGGGCACCGGGGAGCTGTTTTTT.